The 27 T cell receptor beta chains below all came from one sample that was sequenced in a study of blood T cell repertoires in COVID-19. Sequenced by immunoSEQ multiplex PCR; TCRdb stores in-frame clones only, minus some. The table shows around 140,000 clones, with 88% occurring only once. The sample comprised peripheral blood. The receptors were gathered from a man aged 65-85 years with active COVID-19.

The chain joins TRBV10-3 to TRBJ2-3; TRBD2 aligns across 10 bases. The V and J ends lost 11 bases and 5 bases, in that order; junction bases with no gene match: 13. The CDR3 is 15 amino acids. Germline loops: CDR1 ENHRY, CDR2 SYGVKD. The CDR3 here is CAVAGGASGRDTQYF. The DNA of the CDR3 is TGTGCCGTTGCCGGTGGGGCTAGCGGGAGAGATACGCAGTATTTT.

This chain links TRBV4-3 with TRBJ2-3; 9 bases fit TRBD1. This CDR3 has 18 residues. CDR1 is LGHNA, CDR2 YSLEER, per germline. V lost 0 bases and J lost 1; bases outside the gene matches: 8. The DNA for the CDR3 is TGCGCCAGCAGCCAAGACCACCTCGGGACAGGGCGCACAGATACGCAGTATTTT. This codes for CASSQDHLGTGRTDTQYF.

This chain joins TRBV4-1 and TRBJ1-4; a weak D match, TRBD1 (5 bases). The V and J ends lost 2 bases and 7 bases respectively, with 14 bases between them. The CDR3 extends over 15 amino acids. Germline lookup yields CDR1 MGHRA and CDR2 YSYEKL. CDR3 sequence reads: CASSQREGRGEKLFF. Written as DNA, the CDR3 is TGCGCCAGCAGCCAAAGGGAGGGGCGGGGTGAAAAACTGTTTTTT.

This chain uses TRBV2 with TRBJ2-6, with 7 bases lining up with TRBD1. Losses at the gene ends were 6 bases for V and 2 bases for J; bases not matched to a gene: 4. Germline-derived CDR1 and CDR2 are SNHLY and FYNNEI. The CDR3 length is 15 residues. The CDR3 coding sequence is TGTGCCAGCAGACCAGACAGGGCTGGGGCCAACGTCCTGACTTTC. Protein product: CASRPDRAGANVLTF.

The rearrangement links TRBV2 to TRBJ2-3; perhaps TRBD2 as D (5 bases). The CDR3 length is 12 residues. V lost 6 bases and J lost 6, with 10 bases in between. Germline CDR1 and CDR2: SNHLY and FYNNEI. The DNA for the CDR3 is TGTGCCAGCAGCGGGGTGGGGGATACGCAGTATTTT. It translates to CASSGVGDTQYF.

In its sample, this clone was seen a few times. The CDR3 is CASSRTVSDLPLHF. As DNA, the CDR3 is TGTGCCAGTAGTAGGACAGTAAGCGACTTACCCCTCCACTTT. The V gene is TRBV19, the J gene TRBJ1-6, with D tentatively TRBD1 (6 bases). The CDR3 totals 14 residues. V gave up 4 bases and J gave up 12 bases, with 16 bases separating them. CDR1 is LNHDA and CDR2 is SQIVND in the germline V gene (reference sequence).

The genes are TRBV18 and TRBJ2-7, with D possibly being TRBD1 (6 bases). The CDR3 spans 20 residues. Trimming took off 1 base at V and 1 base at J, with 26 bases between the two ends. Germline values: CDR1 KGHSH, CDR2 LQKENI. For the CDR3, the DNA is TGTGCCAGCTCACCACGTAGAGGGGGATCACAGGTTGAAGGGTCCTACGAGCAGTACTTC. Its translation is CASSPRRGGSQVEGSYEQYF.

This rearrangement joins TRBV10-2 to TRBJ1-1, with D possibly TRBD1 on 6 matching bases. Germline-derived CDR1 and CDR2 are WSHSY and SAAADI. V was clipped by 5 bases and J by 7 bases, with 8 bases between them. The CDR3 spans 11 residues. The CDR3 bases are TGCGCCAGCAGTTTGGACAGTGAAGCTTTCTTT. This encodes CASSLDSEAFF.

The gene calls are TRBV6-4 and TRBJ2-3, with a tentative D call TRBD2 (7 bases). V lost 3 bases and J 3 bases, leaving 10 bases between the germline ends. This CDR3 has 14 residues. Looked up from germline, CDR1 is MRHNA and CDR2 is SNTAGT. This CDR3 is CASSDEGGTDTQYF. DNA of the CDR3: TGTGCCAGCAGTGATGAGGGGGGGACAGATACGCAGTATTTT.

The CDR3: CASSVSGTGDHYEQYF. The CDR3 DNA sequence: TGTGCCAGCAGCGTCTCCGGGACAGGGGATCACTACGAGCAGTACTTC. This chain links TRBV28 with TRBJ2-7; 10 bases map to TRBD1. CDR1 and CDR2 from the germline V gene are MDHEN and SYDVKM. Unmatched junction bases numbered 11, after V lost 6 bases and J lost 3 bases. The CDR3 spans 16 residues.

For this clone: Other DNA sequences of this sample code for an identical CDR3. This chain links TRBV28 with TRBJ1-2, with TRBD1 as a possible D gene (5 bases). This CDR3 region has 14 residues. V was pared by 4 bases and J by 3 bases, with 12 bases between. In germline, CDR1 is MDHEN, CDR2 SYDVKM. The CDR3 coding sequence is TGTGCCAGCAGTTGGGTGCAGGGTTACTATGGCTACACCTTC. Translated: CASSWVQGYYGYTF.

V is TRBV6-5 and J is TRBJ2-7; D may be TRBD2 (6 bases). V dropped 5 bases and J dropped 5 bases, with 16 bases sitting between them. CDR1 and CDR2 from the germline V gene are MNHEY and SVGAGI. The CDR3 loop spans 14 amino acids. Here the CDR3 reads CASSTPGGGHEQYF. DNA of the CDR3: TGTGCCAGCAGTACCCCCGGAGGAGGGCACGAGCAGTACTTC.

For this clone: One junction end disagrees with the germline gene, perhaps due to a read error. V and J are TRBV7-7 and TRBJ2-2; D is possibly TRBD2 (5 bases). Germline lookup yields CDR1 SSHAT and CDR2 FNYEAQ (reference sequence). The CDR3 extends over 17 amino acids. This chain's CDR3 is CASSNPRTGMNTGELFF. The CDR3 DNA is TGTGCTAGCAGCAACCCAAGGACTGGAATGAACACCGGGGAGCTGTTTTTT.

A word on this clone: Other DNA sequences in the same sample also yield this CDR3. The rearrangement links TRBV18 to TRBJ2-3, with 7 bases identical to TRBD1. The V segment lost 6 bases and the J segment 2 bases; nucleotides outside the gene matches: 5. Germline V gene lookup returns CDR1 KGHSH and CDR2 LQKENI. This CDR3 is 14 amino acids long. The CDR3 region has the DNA TGTGCCAGCTCTCCCGACAGGGTCACAGATACGCAGTATTTT. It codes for CASSPDRVTDTQYF.

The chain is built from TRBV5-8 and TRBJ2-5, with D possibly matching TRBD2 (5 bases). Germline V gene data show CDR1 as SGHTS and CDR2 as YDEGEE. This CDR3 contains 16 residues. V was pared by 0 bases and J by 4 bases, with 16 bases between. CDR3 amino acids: CASSLEGWRVRETQYF. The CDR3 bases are TGTGCCAGCAGCTTGGAGGGTTGGCGGGTACGAGAGACCCAGTACTTC.

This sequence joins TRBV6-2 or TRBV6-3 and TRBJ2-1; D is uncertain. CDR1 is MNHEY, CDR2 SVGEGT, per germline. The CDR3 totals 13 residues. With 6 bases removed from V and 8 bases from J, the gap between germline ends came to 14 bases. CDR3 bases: TGTGCCAGCAGCTCCCCGCCGAACTATGAGCAGTTCTTC. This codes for CASSSPPNYEQFF.

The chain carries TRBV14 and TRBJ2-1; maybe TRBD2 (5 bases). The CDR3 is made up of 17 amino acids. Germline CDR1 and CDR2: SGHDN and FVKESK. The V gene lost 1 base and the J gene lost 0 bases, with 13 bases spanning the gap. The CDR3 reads CASSQVVGDYSYNEQFF. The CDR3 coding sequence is TGTGCCAGCAGCCAAGTCGTGGGAGACTACTCCTACAATGAGCAGTTCTTC.

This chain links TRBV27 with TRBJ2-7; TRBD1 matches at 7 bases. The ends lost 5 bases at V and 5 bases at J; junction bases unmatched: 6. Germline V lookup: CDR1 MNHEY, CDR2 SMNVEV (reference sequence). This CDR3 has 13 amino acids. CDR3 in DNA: TGTGCCAGCAGTCGGACAGGCCTTGACGAGCAGTACTTC. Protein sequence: CASSRTGLDEQYF.

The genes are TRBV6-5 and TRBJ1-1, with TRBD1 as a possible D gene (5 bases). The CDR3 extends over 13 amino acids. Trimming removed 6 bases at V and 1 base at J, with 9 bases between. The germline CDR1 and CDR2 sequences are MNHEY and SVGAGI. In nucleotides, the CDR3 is TGTGCCAGCAGAGTAGGGGCGAACACTGAAGCTTTCTTT. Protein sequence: CASRVGANTEAFF.

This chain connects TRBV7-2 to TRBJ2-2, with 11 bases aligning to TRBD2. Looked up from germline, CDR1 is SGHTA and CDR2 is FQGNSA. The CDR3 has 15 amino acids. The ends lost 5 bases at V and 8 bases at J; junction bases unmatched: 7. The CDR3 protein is CASSLSGRGPGELFF. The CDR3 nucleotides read TGTGCCAGCAGCCTTAGCGGGAGGGGTCCGGGGGAGCTGTTTTTT.

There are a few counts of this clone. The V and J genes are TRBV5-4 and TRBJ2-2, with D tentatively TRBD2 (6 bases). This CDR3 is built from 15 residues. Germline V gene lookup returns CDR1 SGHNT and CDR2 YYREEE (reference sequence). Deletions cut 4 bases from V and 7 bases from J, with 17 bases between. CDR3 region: CASSIASAINGELFF. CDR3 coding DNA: TGTGCCAGCAGCATCGCTAGCGCTATTAACGGGGAGCTGTTTTTT.

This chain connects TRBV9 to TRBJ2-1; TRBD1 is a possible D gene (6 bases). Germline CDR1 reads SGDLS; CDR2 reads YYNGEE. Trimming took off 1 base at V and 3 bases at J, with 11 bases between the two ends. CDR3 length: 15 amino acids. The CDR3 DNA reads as TGTGCCAGCAGCGTAAGGGGGATAGTCTACAATGAGCAGTTCTTC. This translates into CASSVRGIVYNEQFF.

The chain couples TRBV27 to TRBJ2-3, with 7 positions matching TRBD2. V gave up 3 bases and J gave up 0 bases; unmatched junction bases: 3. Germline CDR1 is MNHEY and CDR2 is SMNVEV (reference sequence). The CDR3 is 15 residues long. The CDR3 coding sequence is TGTGCCAGCAGTTTCAAAGCGGGGAGCACAGATACGCAGTATTTT. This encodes CASSFKAGSTDTQYF.

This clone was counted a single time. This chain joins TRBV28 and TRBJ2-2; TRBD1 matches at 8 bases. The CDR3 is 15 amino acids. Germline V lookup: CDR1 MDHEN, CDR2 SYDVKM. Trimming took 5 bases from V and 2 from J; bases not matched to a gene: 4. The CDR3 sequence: CASSRDRLNTGELFF. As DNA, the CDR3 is TGTGCCAGCAGTAGGGACAGGTTAAACACCGGGGAGCTGTTTTTT.

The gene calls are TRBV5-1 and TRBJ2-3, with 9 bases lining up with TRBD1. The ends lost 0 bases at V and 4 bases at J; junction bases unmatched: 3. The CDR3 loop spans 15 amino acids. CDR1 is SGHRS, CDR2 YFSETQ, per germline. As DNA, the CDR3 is TGCGCCAGCAGCTTGGAGACAGGGGGATCAGATACGCAGTATTTT. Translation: CASSLETGGSDTQYF.

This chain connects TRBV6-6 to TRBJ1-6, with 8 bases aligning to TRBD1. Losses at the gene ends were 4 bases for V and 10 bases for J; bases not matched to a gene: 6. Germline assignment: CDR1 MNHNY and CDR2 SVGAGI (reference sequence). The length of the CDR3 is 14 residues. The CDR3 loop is CASSLQGGASPLHF. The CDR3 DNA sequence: TGTGCCAGCAGTTTACAGGGGGGGGCATCACCCCTCCACTTT.

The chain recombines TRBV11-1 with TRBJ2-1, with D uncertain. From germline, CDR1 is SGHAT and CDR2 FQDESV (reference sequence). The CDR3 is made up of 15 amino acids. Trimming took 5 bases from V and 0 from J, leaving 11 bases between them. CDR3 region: CASSPDNPSYNEQFF. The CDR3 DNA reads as TGTGCCAGCAGCCCCGACAACCCCTCCTACAATGAGCAGTTCTTC.